The 20 T cell receptor beta chains below all came from one sample that was sequenced in a study of cytomegalovirus exposure and HLA in healthy donors. The PCR was carried out with 60 Vbeta primers and 13 Jbeta primers. Sequencing was performed with immunoSEQ multiplex PCR; in TCRdb, only in-frame clones are kept and a portion is missing. Among roughly 150,000 clones listed, more than 80% were seen once. The source material was PBMCs. Receptors originate from a male donor in good health and CMV-seronegative.

The V gene is TRBV15, the J gene TRBJ2-5; unclear D gene. Trimming stripped 3 bases from V and 5 bases from J, with 16 bases between. There are 15 residues in the CDR3. The germline CDR1 and CDR2 sequences are LNHNV and YYDKDF (reference sequence). The DNA for the CDR3 is TGTGCCACCAGCAGGCAACGATCTAATCGGGAGACCCAGTACTTC. Translation gives CATSRQRSNRETQYF.

This chain uses TRBV28 with TRBJ2-1; D not certain. The CDR3 contains 13 residues. Trimming left V 7 bases short and J 0 bases short, with 7 bases between. From germline, CDR1 is MDHEN and CDR2 SYDVKM. CDR3 nucleotide sequence: TGTGCCAGCACTCCGAGCTCCTACAATGAGCAGTTCTTC. Residues: CASTPSSYNEQFF.

This chain connects TRBV2 to TRBJ2-5; 7 bases match TRBD1. With V trimmed by 2 bases and J by 1 base, 1 base remained unmatched. CDR3 length: 14 residues. CDR1 SNHLY and CDR2 FYNNEI come from the germline V gene. The CDR3 coding sequence is TGTGCCAGCAGTGAATGGACAGGCCAAGAGACCCAGTACTTC. It yields the protein CASSEWTGQETQYF. The full variable domain, its missing parts supplied by reference TRBV2 and TRBJ2-5, is EPEVTQTPSHQVTQMGQEVILRCVPISNHLYFYWYRQILGQKVEFLVSFYNNEISEKSEIFDDQFSVERPDGSNFTLKIRSTKLEDSAMYFCASSEWTGQETQYFGPGTRLLVL.

V usage is TRBV7-8 and J usage is TRBJ1-2, with 7 nucleotides matching TRBD1. V lost 5 bases, J lost 8 bases, and 11 bases stayed unmatched. The germline V gene has CDR1 SGHVS and CDR2 FQNEAQ. The CDR3 is 14 amino acids. This CDR3 reads CASSPSGQGGGYTF. CDR3 DNA sequence: TGTGCCAGCAGCCCCTCGGGGCAGGGGGGCGGCTACACCTTC. Combining the CDR3 with reference TRBV7-8 and TRBJ1-2 gives the whole variable domain GAGVSQSPRYKVAKRGQDVALRCDPISGHVSLFWYQQALGQGPEFLTYFQNEAQLDKSGLPSDRFFAERPEGSVSTLKIQRTQQEDSAVYLCASSPSGQGGGYTFGSGTRLTVV.

This clone was detected a few times. This chain uses TRBV28 with TRBJ1-5; D gene ambiguous. The germline V and J ends were trimmed by 6 bases and 2 bases, with 14 bases remaining between them. This CDR3 spans 15 amino acids. Per germline, CDR1 MDHEN and CDR2 SYDVKM. CDR3 protein: CASRRTGGGNQPQHF. The CDR3 DNA reads TGTGCCAGCAGACGGACTGGCGGCGGCAATCAGCCCCAGCATTTT.

This sequence joins TRBV29-1 and TRBJ2-1, with TRBD2 matching 10 bases. V shed 7 bases, J shed 5 bases, and the junction held 8 bases outside the gene matches. Germline CDR1 SQVTM, CDR2 ANQGSEA. This CDR3 has 14 residues. For the CDR3, the DNA is TGCAGCGCCCGAATAGCGGGAGGACACAATGAGCAGTTCTTC. It yields the protein CSARIAGGHNEQFF.

The V gene is TRBV2, the J gene TRBJ2-2; 7 nucleotides agree with TRBD2. CDR1 SNHLY and CDR2 FYNNEI come from the germline V gene. The CDR3 extends over 15 amino acids. The trim removed 4 bases at V and 3 bases at J, leaving 5 bases unmatched. The CDR3 coding sequence is TGTGCCAGCAGTGCGGGGCGGGGGTACACCGGGGAGCTGTTTTTT. The encoded protein is CASSAGRGYTGELFF.

The chain recombines TRBV28 with TRBJ1-2; tentatively, D is TRBD1 (5 bases). This CDR3 contains 15 residues. The V end lost 3 bases, the J end lost 7 bases, and 18 bases lay between the germline ends. Germline V CDR1 and CDR2: MDHEN, SYDVKM. The DNA for the CDR3 is TGTGCCAGCAGTTTCCCGCAGGGCATCATGGGTGGCTACACCTTC. This encodes CASSFPQGIMGGYTF.

Only a few counts were recorded for this clone. The chain couples TRBV4-1 to TRBJ2-7; 10 bases are a match to TRBD2. Trimming cost V 0 bases and J 4 bases; bases outside gene matches: 15. This CDR3 comprises 19 residues. Germline V gives CDR1 MGHRA, CDR2 YSYEKL. The CDR3 sequence is CASSQDRGLAGVRRYEQYF. The CDR3 coding sequence is TGCGCCAGCAGCCAAGATCGTGGGCTAGCGGGAGTCCGTAGGTACGAGCAGTACTTC.

V is TRBV4-2 and J is TRBJ2-3, with 10 bases fitting TRBD2. The junction had 7 bases not matched to a gene; V was cut back by 1 base and J by 3 bases. The CDR3 spans 17 residues. Germline assignment: CDR1 LGHNA and CDR2 YNFKEQ. CDR3: CASSQGASGRRTDTQYF. The CDR3 DNA sequence: TGTGCCAGCAGCCAAGGAGCTAGCGGGAGAAGGACAGATACGCAGTATTTT.

V and J are TRBV14 and TRBJ2-6; 8 bases fit TRBD2. The trim removed 4 bases at V and 0 bases at J, leaving 11 bases unmatched. Germline values: CDR1 SGHDN, CDR2 FVKESK. This CDR3 contains 19 residues. CDR3 amino acids: CASSRTGTRRPSGANVLTF. As DNA, the CDR3 is TGTGCCAGCAGCCGAACAGGGACTAGACGACCCTCTGGGGCCAACGTCCTGACTTTC. Based on the CDR3 plus reference TRBV14 and TRBJ2-6, the full variable domain is EAGVTQFPSHSVIEKGQTVTLRCDPISGHDNLYWYRRVMGKEIKFLLHFVKESKQDESGMPNNRFLAERTGGTYSTLKVQPAELEDSGVYFCASSRTGTRRPSGANVLTFGAGSRLTVL.

The chain links TRBV9 to TRBJ1-1, with 8 bases identical to TRBD1. This CDR3 is built from 15 residues. Germline V gene lookup returns CDR1 SGDLS and CDR2 YYNGEE. The junction had 3 bases not matched to a gene; V was cut back by 1 base and J by 1 base. Here the CDR3 DNA reads TGTGCCAGCAGCGTAATTGGGACAGGGAACACTGAAGCTTTCTTT. This sequence encodes CASSVIGTGNTEAFF.

The V and J genes are TRBV7-9 and TRBJ1-1, with D tentatively TRBD1 (5 bases). V was clipped by 4 bases and J by 0 bases, with 9 bases between them. The germline V gene encodes CDR1 SEHNR and CDR2 FQNEAQ (reference sequence). The CDR3 sequence is 14 residues long. CDR3: CASSSPDMNTEAFF. The CDR3 nucleotides read TGTGCCAGCAGCTCGCCGGACATGAACACTGAAGCTTTCTTT.

This clone came up once. This sequence joins TRBV29-1 and TRBJ1-2; D is possibly TRBD1 (5 bases). In germline, CDR1 is SQVTM, CDR2 ANQGSEA. CDR3 length: 12 residues. V lost 5 bases and J 2 bases, leaving 9 bases between the germline ends. CDR3 sequence: CSVLDINYGYTF. The CDR3 DNA follows: TGCAGCGTTCTGGACATCAACTATGGCTACACCTTC.

The V and J genes are TRBV28 and TRBJ1-2; D ambiguous. Germline-derived CDR1 and CDR2 are MDHEN and SYDVKM. CDR3 size: 13 residues. Trimming took off 1 base at V and 4 bases at J, with 7 bases between the two ends. The CDR3 region has the DNA TGTGCCAGCAGTTTATCAGAGCGCTATGGCTACACCTTC. It is translated as CASSLSERYGYTF.

V is TRBV5-4 and J is TRBJ1-4; D remains unclear. The CDR3 spans 14 residues. V was trimmed by 0 bases and J by 5 bases, leaving 8 bases between them. Germline assignment: CDR1 SGHNT and CDR2 YYREEE (reference sequence). In DNA form, the CDR3 reads TGTGCCAGCAGCTTGGACAGAGTGAATGAAAAACTGTTTTTT. This gives the protein CASSLDRVNEKLFF.

The chain couples TRBV4-3 to TRBJ1-2, with TRBD1 matching over 12 bases. In germline, CDR1 is LGHNA, CDR2 YSLEER. This CDR3 region has 17 residues. The V segment lost 4 bases and the J segment 2 bases; nucleotides outside the gene matches: 8. The CDR3 reads CASSLMPGQGANYGYTF. CDR3 coding DNA: TGCGCCAGCAGCCTCATGCCGGGACAGGGGGCGAACTATGGCTACACCTTC.

This chain uses TRBV5-1 with TRBJ2-5; 10 bases line up with TRBD1. Trimming cost V 0 bases and J 3 bases; bases outside gene matches: 5. This CDR3 comprises 16 residues. Germline loops: CDR1 SGHRS, CDR2 YFSETQ. This chain's CDR3 is CASSLGSGTGEETQYF. The CDR3 DNA is TGCGCCAGCAGCTTGGGCTCCGGGACAGGGGAAGAGACCCAGTACTTC.

The V gene is TRBV28, the J gene TRBJ2-7; 12 bases map to TRBD1. Per the germline V gene, CDR1 is MDHEN and CDR2 is SYDVKM. The CDR3 is 15 residues long. Trimming took 3 bases from V and 5 from J; bases not matched to a gene: 5. The chain's CDR3 is CASSFEGTGGDEQYF. DNA of the CDR3: TGTGCCAGCAGTTTTGAGGGGACAGGGGGCGACGAGCAGTACTTC.

This clone was counted once. This sequence joins TRBV5-1 and TRBJ2-5; 16 bases map to TRBD2. The CDR3 is made up of 17 amino acids. The junction had 8 bases not matched to a gene; V was cut back by 4 bases and J by 5 bases. Germline CDR1 SGHRS, CDR2 YFSETQ. The CDR3 DNA is TGCGCCAGCAGCCCTGGGACTAGCGGGAGGGCCGAGGAGACCCAGTACTTC. Protein product: CASSPGTSGRAEETQYF. The full variable domain, rest sourced from reference TRBV5-1 and TRBJ2-5, is KAGVTQTPRYLIKTRGQQVTLSCSPISGHRSVSWYQQTPGQGLQFLFEYFSETQRNKGNFPGRFSGRQFSNSRSEMNVSTLELGDSALYLCASSPGTSGRAEETQYFGPGTRLLVL.